This T cell receptor (beta chain) was sequenced for a study of blood T cell repertoires in COVID-19. The wider study: Both acute and convalescent COVID-19 samples were obtained from the United States, Italy and Spain. PBMCs, B-cell-depleted T cells, or T cells were the source of the cDNA or gDNA that made up the material.

In the authors' workflow: The assay estimated nucleated cells by amplifying reference gene primers. Using immunoSEQ multiplex PCR, the repertoire was profiled, and TCRdb retains in-frame clones only, with some absent. V and J calls and clone size are given by that table; D and trimming were obtained from the DNA. The table lists about 200,000 clones, about nine tenths of them singletons. This clone was observed many times. The CDR3 is 13 residues long. Trimming took 3 bases from V and 5 from J, leaving 9 bases between them. CDR1 is KGHDR and CDR2 is SFDVKD in the germline V gene. The source material was peripheral blood. The source of this sequence is a woman aged 45-60 years with acute or convalescent COVID-19. V gene TRBV24-1 combines with J gene TRBJ2-5; possibly TRBD1 for D (5 bases). This CDR3 reads CATSDGARETQYF. The DNA of the CDR3 is TGTGCCACCAGTGATGGGGCGCGGGAGACCCAGTACTTC.